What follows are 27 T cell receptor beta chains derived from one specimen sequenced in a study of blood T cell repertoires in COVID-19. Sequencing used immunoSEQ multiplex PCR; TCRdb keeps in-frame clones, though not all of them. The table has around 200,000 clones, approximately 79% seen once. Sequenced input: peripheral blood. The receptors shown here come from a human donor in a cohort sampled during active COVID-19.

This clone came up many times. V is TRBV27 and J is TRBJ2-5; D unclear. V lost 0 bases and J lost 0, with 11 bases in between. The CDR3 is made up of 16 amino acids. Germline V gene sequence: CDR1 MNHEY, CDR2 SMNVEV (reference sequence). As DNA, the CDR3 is TGTGCCAGCAGTTTATCGCACCCGCAGTACCAAGAGACCCAGTACTTC. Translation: CASSLSHPQYQETQYF.

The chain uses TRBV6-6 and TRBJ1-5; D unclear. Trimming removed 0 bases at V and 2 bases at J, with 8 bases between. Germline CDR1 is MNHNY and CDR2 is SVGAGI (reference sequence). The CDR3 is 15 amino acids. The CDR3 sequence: CASSYSNSRNQPQHF. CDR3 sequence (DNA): TGTGCCAGCAGTTACTCGAACAGCCGCAATCAGCCCCAGCATTTT.

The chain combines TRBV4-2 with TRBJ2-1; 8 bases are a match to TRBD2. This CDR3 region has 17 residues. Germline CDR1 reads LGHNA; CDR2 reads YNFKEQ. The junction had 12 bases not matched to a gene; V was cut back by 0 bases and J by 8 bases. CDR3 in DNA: TGTGCCAGCAGCCAAGATTCCGGGACTAGTTTAGGGGATGAGCAGTTCTTC. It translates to CASSQDSGTSLGDEQFF.

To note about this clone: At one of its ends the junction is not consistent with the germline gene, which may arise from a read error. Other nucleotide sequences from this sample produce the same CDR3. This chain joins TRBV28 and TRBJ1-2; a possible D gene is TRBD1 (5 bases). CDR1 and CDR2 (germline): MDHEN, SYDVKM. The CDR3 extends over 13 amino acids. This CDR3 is CASSFLRDYGYTF. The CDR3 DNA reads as TGTGCCAGCAGTTTTCTCAGGGACTACGGCTACACCTTC.

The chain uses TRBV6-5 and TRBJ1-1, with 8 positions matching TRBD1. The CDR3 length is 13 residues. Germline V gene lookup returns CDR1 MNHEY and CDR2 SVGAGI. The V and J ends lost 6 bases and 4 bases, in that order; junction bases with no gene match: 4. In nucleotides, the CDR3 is TGTGCCAGCAGCCAACAGGGGGGCACTGAAGCTTTCTTT. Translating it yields CASSQQGGTEAFF.

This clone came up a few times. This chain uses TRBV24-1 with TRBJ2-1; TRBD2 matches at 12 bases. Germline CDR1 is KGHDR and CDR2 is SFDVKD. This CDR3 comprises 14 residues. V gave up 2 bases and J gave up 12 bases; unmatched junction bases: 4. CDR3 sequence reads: CATSDSSTSGRQFF. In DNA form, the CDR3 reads TGTGCCACCAGTGATTCATCGACTAGCGGGAGGCAGTTCTTC.

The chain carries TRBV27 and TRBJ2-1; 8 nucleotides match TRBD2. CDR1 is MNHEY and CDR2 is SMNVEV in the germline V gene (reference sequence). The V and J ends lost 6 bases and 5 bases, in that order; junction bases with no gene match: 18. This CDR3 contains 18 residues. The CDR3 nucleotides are TGTGCCAGCAGCCCCGATAGAACCGGGACTAGTACCCACAATGAGCAGTTCTTC. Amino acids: CASSPDRTGTSTHNEQFF.

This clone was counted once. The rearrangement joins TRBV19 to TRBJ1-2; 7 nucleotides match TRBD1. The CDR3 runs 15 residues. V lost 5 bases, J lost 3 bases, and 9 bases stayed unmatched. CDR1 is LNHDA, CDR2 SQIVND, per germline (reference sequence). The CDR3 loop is CASSSYSTGDYGYTF. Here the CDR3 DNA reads TGTGCCAGTAGTTCCTACTCTACAGGGGACTATGGCTACACCTTC. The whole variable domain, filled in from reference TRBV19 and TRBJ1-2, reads DGGITQSPKYLFRKEGQNVTLSCEQNLNHDAMYWYRQDPGQGLRLIYYSQIVNDFQKGDIAEGYSVSREKKESFPLTVTSAQKNPTAFYLCASSSYSTGDYGYTFGSGTRLTVV.

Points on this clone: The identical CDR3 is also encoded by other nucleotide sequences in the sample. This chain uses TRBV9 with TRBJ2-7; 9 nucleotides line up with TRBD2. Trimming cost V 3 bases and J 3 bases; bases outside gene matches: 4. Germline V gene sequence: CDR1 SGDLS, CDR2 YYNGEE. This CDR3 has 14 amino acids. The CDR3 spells CASSAGLAGYEQYF. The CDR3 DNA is TGTGCCAGCAGCGCGGGACTAGCTGGCTACGAGCAGTACTTC.

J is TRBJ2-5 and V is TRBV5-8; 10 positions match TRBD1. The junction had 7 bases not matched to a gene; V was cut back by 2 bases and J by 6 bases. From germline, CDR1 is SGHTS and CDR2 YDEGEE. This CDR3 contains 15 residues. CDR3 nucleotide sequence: TGTGCCAGCAGCTTCTGGGACAGGGGTTCTCAGACCCAGTACTTC. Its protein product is CASSFWDRGSQTQYF.

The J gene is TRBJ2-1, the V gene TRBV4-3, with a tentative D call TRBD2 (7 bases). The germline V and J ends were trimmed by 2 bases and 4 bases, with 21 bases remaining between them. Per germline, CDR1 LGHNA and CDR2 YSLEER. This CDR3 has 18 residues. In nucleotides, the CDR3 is TGCGCCAGCAGCCAAAGGGGGGGGATGTACAGGGTATACAATGAGCAGTTCTTC. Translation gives CASSQRGGMYRVYNEQFF.

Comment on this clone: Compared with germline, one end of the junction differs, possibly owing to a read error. In DNA, the CDR3 is TGTGCCAGCAGCCAAGGGGGACAGGGGTTC. Protein: CASSQGGQGF. The chain is built from TRBV14 and TRBJ2-7, with 10 bases aligning to TRBD1. The CDR3 is 10 amino acids. Germline V gene sequence: CDR1 SGHDN, CDR2 FVKESK.

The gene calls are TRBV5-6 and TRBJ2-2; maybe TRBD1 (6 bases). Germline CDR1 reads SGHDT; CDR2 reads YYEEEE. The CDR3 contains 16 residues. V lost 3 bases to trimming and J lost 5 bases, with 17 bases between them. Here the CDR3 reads CASSSTGWGATGELFF. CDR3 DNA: TGTGCCAGCAGCTCCACAGGGTGGGGAGCGACCGGGGAGCTGTTTTTT. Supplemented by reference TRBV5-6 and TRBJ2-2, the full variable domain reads DAGVTQSPTHLIKTRGQQVTLRCSPKSGHDTVSWYQQALGQGPQFIFQYYEEEERQRGNFPDRFSGHQFPNYSSELNVNALLLGDSALYLCASSSTGWGATGELFFGEGSRLTVL.

CDR3 bases: TGTGCCAGCAGTTACCTCGGACAGCTGTTTGGCTACACCTTC. Protein product: CASSYLGQLFGYTF. V is TRBV6-5 and J is TRBJ1-2; D is perhaps TRBD1 (6 bases). Trimming stripped 2 bases from V and 7 bases from J, with 14 bases between. The V gene's germline CDR1 is MNHEY and CDR2 SVGAGI. This CDR3 is 14 amino acids long.

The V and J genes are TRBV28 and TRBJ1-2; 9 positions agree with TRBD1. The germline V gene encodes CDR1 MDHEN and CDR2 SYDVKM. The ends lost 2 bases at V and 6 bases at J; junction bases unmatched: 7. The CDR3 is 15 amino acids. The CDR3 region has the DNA TGTGCCAGCAGTTTACCTGGACAGGGGCAAAATGGCTACACCTTC. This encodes CASSLPGQGQNGYTF.

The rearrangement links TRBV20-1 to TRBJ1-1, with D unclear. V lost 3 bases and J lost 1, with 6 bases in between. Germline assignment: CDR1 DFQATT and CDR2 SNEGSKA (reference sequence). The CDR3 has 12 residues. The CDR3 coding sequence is TGCAGTGCTAGTCAGTGGAACACTGAAGCTTTCTTT. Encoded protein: CSASQWNTEAFF.

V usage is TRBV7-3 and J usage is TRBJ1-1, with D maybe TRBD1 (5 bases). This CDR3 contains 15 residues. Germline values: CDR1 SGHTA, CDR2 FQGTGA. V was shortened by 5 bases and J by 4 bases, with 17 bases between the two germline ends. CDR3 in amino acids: CASSVVTGVATEAFF. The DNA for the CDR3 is TGTGCCAGCAGCGTCGTTACGGGGGTCGCCACTGAAGCTTTCTTT.

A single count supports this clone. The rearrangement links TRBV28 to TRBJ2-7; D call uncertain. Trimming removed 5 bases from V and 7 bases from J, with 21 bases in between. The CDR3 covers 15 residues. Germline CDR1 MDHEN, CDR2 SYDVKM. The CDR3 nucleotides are TGTGCCAGCAGTCTCCGGGTTAAGTCCTTTGGGGAGCAGTACTTC. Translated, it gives CASSLRVKSFGEQYF.

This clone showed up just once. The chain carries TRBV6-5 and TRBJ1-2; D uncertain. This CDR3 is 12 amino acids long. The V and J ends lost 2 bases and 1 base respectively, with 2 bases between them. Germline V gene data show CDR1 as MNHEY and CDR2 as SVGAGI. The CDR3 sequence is CASSYRNYGYTF. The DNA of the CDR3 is TGTGCCAGCAGTTACCGTAACTATGGCTACACCTTC.

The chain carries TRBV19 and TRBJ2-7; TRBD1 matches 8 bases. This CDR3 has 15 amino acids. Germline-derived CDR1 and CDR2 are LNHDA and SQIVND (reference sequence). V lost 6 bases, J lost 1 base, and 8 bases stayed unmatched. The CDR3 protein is CASRLGTGSSYEQYF. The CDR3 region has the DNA TGTGCCAGTAGACTAGGGACAGGTTCTTCCTACGAGCAGTACTTC.

The CDR3 protein is CASSYDFRATNEKLFF. CDR3 nucleotides: TGTGCCAGCAGTTACGACTTCAGAGCAACTAATGAAAAACTGTTTTTT. V and J are TRBV6-5 and TRBJ1-4; D ambiguous. The CDR3 length is 16 residues. Germline values: CDR1 MNHEY, CDR2 SVGAGI. V lost 2 bases, J lost 0 bases, and 10 bases lay in between.

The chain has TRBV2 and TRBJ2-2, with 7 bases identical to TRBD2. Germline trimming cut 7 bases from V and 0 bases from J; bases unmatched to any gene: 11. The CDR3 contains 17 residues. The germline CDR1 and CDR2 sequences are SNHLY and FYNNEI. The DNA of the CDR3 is TGTGCCAGCACCCAACTAGCGCGCCATGCGAACACCGGGGAGCTGTTTTTT. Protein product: CASTQLARHANTGELFF.

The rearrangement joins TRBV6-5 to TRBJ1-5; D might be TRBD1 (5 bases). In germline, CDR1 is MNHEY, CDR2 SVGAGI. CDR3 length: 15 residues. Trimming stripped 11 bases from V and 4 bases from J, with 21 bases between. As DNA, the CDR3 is TGTGCCGGAGGGGACCGTGAGGGTTGGAATCAGCCCCAGCATTTT. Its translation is CAGGDREGWNQPQHF.

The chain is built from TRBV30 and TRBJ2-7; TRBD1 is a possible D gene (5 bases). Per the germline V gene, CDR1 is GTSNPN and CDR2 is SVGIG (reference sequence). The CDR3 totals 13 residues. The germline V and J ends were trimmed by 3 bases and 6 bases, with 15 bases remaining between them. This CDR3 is CAWRADTAGEQYF. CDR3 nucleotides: TGTGCCTGGAGGGCGGACACGGCCGGCGAGCAGTACTTC.

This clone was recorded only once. The CDR3 nucleotides are TGCGCCAGCAGTTACTCTGGGGCCAACGTCCTGACTTTC. Its protein product is CASSYSGANVLTF. The chain carries TRBV4-3 and TRBJ2-6, with D unresolved. Germline CDR1 LGHNA, CDR2 YSLEER. V gave up 6 bases and J gave up 0 bases, with 3 bases separating them. CDR3 length: 13 residues.

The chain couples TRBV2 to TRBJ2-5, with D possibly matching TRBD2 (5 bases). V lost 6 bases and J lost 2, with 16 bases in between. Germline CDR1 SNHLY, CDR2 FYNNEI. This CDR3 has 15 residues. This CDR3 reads CASRLFGVDQETQYF. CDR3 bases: TGTGCCAGCAGACTTTTCGGGGTGGATCAAGAGACCCAGTACTTC.

The CDR3 is CASRRAGTGVVYEQYF. CDR3 nucleotide sequence: TGTGCCAGCAGGCGGGCCGGGACAGGGGTAGTCTACGAGCAGTACTTC. This chain joins TRBV5-8 and TRBJ2-7; TRBD1 matches 10 bases. The CDR3 totals 16 residues. The germline gives CDR1 SGHTS, CDR2 YDEGEE. Trimming cost V 5 bases and J 3 bases; bases outside gene matches: 11.